This passage covers 27 T cell receptor beta chains from one sample sequenced in a study of graft-versus-host responses after intestinal transplantation. The protocol was immunoSEQ multiplex PCR, while the TCRdb copy is restricted to in-frame clones and leaves out a portion. The sample shows under 130,000 clones, 90% to 95% of them seen only once. For these receptors, no antigen is known. This specimen consisted of unstimulated CD8+ T cells sorted from spleen or lymph node cells, obtained before intestinal transplant. Receptors originate from a human donor who received an intestinal transplant.

This clone was recorded once. CDR3 in DNA: TGCGCCAGCAGCCCAGGGACAGAAACCAATCAGCCCCAGCATTTT. Protein product: CASSPGTETNQPQHF. The gene calls are TRBV5-1 and TRBJ1-5; 7 nucleotides agree with TRBD1. CDR1 and CDR2 (germline): SGHRS, YFSETQ. This CDR3 has 15 residues. V trimming: 4 bases; J trimming: 3 bases; junction bases outside the gene matches: 7.

This chain connects TRBV2 to TRBJ2-5; 8 bases agree with TRBD1. This CDR3 has 14 residues. The V gene's germline CDR1 is SNHLY and CDR2 FYNNEI. V dropped 5 bases and J dropped 5; count of bases not matched to a gene: 7. CDR3 loop: CASSFTGGEETQYF. Here the CDR3 DNA reads TGTGCCAGCAGTTTCACAGGGGGAGAGGAGACCCAGTACTTC.

The rearrangement joins TRBV7-2 to TRBJ2-2; TRBD2 agrees at 13 bases. With V trimmed by 2 bases and J by 6 bases, 9 bases remained unmatched. Germline values: CDR1 SGHTA, CDR2 FQGNSA. The CDR3 consists of 18 residues. The CDR3 bases are TGTGCCAGCAGCTTAAATACTGGGACTAGCGGGATTGCCGGGGAGCTGTTTTTT. It translates to CASSLNTGTSGIAGELFF.

This rearrangement joins TRBV4-1 to TRBJ2-1, with 7 nucleotides matching TRBD2. The germline V gene has CDR1 MGHRA and CDR2 YSYEKL. The V gene end was trimmed by 5 bases and the J gene end by 6 bases; junction bases not matched to a gene: 10. This CDR3 contains 15 residues. The CDR3 sequence: CASSAVGGEGNEQFF. As DNA, the CDR3 is TGCGCCAGCAGCGCAGTTGGGGGGGAGGGCAATGAGCAGTTCTTC.

V usage is TRBV6-1 and J usage is TRBJ2-7; D is uncertain. Germline V CDR1 and CDR2: MNHNS, SASEGT. Trimming took 5 bases from V and 3 from J, leaving 5 bases between them. CDR3 size: 11 residues. The CDR3 bases are TGTGCCAGCAGTTCGATCTACGAGCAGTACTTC. This sequence encodes CASSSIYEQYF.

The genes are TRBV5-1 and TRBJ2-3; D is undetermined. The CDR3 covers 15 residues. Trimming cost V 2 bases and J 5 bases, with 15 bases left between them. Germline CDR1 and CDR2: SGHRS and YFSETQ. CDR3 loop: CASSFGAEQEDTQYF. The CDR3 DNA reads as TGCGCCAGCAGCTTCGGTGCGGAGCAGGAAGATACGCAGTATTTT. Full variable domain (remainder filled in from reference TRBV5-1 and TRBJ2-3): KAGVTQTPRYLIKTRGQQVTLSCSPISGHRSVSWYQQTPGQGLQFLFEYFSETQRNKGNFPGRFSGRQFSNSRSEMNVSTLELGDSALYLCASSFGAEQEDTQYFGPGTRLTVL.

The V and J genes are TRBV6-7 and TRBJ2-1; TRBD2 aligns across 9 bases. TRBV6-7 is reported as an ORF; its role is uncertain. The CDR3 runs 19 residues. V shed 5 bases and J 5 bases; nucleotides not matched to a gene: 19. The CDR3 nucleotides read TGTGCCAGCAGTCCCATACCGTATCCGGGACTAGCTTCCCACAATGAGCAGTTCTTC. It translates to CASSPIPYPGLASHNEQFF.

The chain is built from TRBV30 and TRBJ1-5; no clear D. The CDR3 is 14 amino acids. V lost 0 bases and J 0 bases, leaving 6 bases between the germline ends. Germline CDR1 and CDR2: GTSNPN and SVGIG (reference sequence). The CDR3 DNA reads TGTGCCTGGAGTGTAACCGGTAGCAATCAGCCCCAGCATTTT. This encodes CAWSVTGSNQPQHF.

The chain's CDR3 is CASSPTGTSGYEQYF. The CDR3 DNA is TGTGCCAGCAGTCCCACCGGGACTAGCGGCTACGAGCAGTACTTC. The rearrangement links TRBV7-9 to TRBJ2-7; 11 positions match TRBD2. The germline V gene has CDR1 SEHNR and CDR2 FQNEAQ (reference sequence). The J segment lost 3 bases and the V segment lost 6 bases, leaving 7 bases of the junction unmatched. The CDR3 is 15 residues long. The full variable domain, completed using reference TRBV7-9 and TRBJ2-7, is DTGVSQNPRHKITKRGQNVTFRCDPISEHNRLYWYRQTLGQGPEFLTYFQNEAQLEKSRLLSDRFSAERPKGSFSTLEIQRTEQGDSAMYLCASSPTGTSGYEQYFGPGTRLTVT.

The rearrangement links TRBV4-1 to TRBJ1-1; 8 bases fit TRBD1. CDR1 and CDR2 (germline): MGHRA, YSYEKL. This CDR3 comprises 17 residues. Trimming took 2 bases from V and 6 from J; bases not matched to a gene: 14. The CDR3 protein is CASSQRTAGGGSPEAFF. The CDR3 region has the DNA TGCGCCAGCAGCCAAAGAACCGCAGGGGGCGGTAGTCCTGAAGCTTTCTTT.

This clone has a single count. At one boundary the junction diverges from the germline segment, which might be a read error. The chain is built from TRBV5-4 and TRBJ1-3; no firm D call. The CDR3 has 11 amino acids. CDR1 and CDR2 (germline): SGHNT, YYREEE (reference sequence). This CDR3 reads CASSSRNTIYF. The CDR3 DNA is TGTGCCAGCAGCTCTAGAAACACCATATATTTT.

This clone occurred a few times. The gene calls are TRBV5-6 and TRBJ2-7; unclear D gene. CDR3 length: 12 amino acids. The ends were cut back, 4 bases at V and 7 bases at J, with 12 bases in the middle. Germline V gene sequence: CDR1 SGHDT, CDR2 YYEEEE. CDR3 in amino acids: CASSLRPGEQYF. CDR3 DNA: TGTGCCAGCAGCCTTCGGCCCGGAGAGCAGTACTTC.

The chain carries TRBV28 and TRBJ2-1; 12 nucleotides match TRBD2. Trimming cost V 2 bases and J 0 bases; bases outside gene matches: 11. The CDR3 covers 20 residues. Germline V gene data show CDR1 as MDHEN and CDR2 as SYDVKM. The CDR3 nucleotides are TGTGCCAGCAGTTTACCTCCCCTAGCGGGGGGGCCAGACTCCTACAATGAGCAGTTCTTC. Amino acid sequence: CASSLPPLAGGPDSYNEQFF.

This chain links TRBV11-2 with TRBJ2-7; weak D call: TRBD1 (5 bases). This CDR3 contains 14 residues. CDR1 SGHAT and CDR2 FQNNGV come from the germline V gene. V lost 1 base and J 2 bases, leaving 9 bases between the germline ends. CDR3 nucleotide sequence: TGTGCCAGCAGCTTAGGGGGCCTTCCCTACGAGCAGTACTTC. This codes for CASSLGGLPYEQYF.

The rearrangement uses TRBV11-2 and TRBJ2-3; the D call may be TRBD1 or TRBD2 (5 bases each). V lost 0 bases and J lost 1, with 17 bases in between. The CDR3 length is 18 residues. From germline, CDR1 is SGHAT and CDR2 FQNNGV. The CDR3: CASSLEGDQPRRTDTQYF. CDR3 in DNA: TGTGCCAGCAGCTTAGAAGGGGACCAACCAAGACGCACAGATACGCAGTATTTT.

The chain carries TRBV4-1 and TRBJ1-2; D call uncertain. The CDR3 has 15 amino acids. The germline CDR1 and CDR2 sequences are MGHRA and YSYEKL. The V and J ends lost 1 base and 6 bases respectively, with 15 bases between them. CDR3 DNA: TGCGCCAGCAGCCAAGTCATTCGGGATCTCGATGGCTACACCTTC. Translating it yields CASSQVIRDLDGYTF.

This chain links TRBV7-6 with TRBJ2-1; no firm D call. In germline, CDR1 is SGHVS, CDR2 FNYEAQ. The CDR3 has 16 amino acids. The ends were cut back, 6 bases at V and 4 bases at J, with 19 bases in the middle. This CDR3 is CASSPPDAYQYNEQFF. The CDR3 bases are TGTGCCAGCAGTCCCCCGGACGCGTACCAATACAATGAGCAGTTCTTC.

The V and J genes are TRBV11-2 and TRBJ2-7; D may be TRBD1 or TRBD2 (5 bases each). This CDR3 contains 15 residues. Germline V CDR1 and CDR2: SGHAT, FQNNGV. V was shortened by 1 base and J by 3 bases, with 13 bases between the two germline ends. Here the CDR3 DNA reads TGTGCCAGCAGCTTAGGTCAGGGAGAGAACTACGAGCAGTACTTC. Its protein is CASSLGQGENYEQYF.

This clone was picked up one time. J is TRBJ2-1 and V is TRBV10-2, with no clear D. CDR3 size: 12 residues. V lost 8 bases and J lost 0, with 5 bases in between. Germline assignment: CDR1 WSHSY and CDR2 SAAADI. CDR3 residues: CASGSSYNEQFF. The CDR3 DNA sequence: TGCGCCAGCGGTAGCTCCTACAATGAGCAGTTCTTC.

V gene TRBV5-4 combines with J gene TRBJ1-6; 7 bases agree with TRBD1. V lost 2 bases, J lost 9 bases, and 5 bases stayed unmatched. The CDR3 has 14 residues. Germline V gene sequence: CDR1 SGHNT, CDR2 YYREEE (reference sequence). The CDR3 here is CASSFIGGSSPLHF. As DNA, the CDR3 is TGTGCCAGCAGCTTTATAGGGGGCAGTTCACCCCTCCACTTT. The whole variable domain, remainder taken from reference TRBV5-4 and TRBJ1-6, is ETGVTQSPTHLIKTRGQQVTLRCSSQSGHNTVSWYQQALGQGPQFIFQYYREEENGRGNFPPRFSGLQFPNYSSELNVNALELDDSALYLCASSFIGGSSPLHFGNGTRLTVT.

The chain's CDR3 is CASSHKQGASYEQYF. CDR3 bases: TGTGCCAGCAGTCATAAACAGGGGGCCTCGTACGAGCAGTACTTC. The rearrangement joins TRBV6-6 to TRBJ2-7; 9 bases line up with TRBD1. Germline CDR1 MNHNY, CDR2 SVGAGI (reference sequence). With V trimmed by 5 bases and J by 4 bases, 9 bases remained unmatched. The CDR3 is 15 amino acids.

The chain joins TRBV29-1 to TRBJ1-2; no firm D call. Germline V gene data show CDR1 as SQVTM and CDR2 as ANQGSEA. V lost 3 bases, J lost 5 bases, and 16 bases lay in between. The length of the CDR3 is 14 residues. The CDR3 nucleotides read TGCAGCGTTGACCTTATGGGGATTGGGTATGGCTACACCTTC. Residues: CSVDLMGIGYGYTF.

V is TRBV7-8 and J is TRBJ2-7; 7 nucleotides agree with TRBD1. Germline loops: CDR1 SGHVS, CDR2 FQNEAQ. With 3 bases clipped from V and 2 bases from J, the junction kept 7 bases outside the gene matches. This CDR3 has 15 amino acids. CDR3 in amino acids: CASSFPGQDPYEQYF. The CDR3 coding sequence is TGTGCCAGCAGCTTCCCTGGACAGGACCCCTACGAGCAGTACTTC.

V and J are TRBV4-1 and TRBJ2-5, with D uncertain. Germline CDR1 and CDR2: MGHRA and YSYEKL. The V gene lost 1 base and the J gene lost 2 bases, with 11 bases spanning the gap. The CDR3 length is 15 residues. This chain's CDR3 is CASSQVPERQETQYF. The CDR3 nucleotides read TGCGCCAGCAGCCAAGTCCCCGAGAGACAAGAGACCCAGTACTTC.

The chain combines TRBV21-1 with TRBJ2-3; the D call TRBD2 from the table was never checked on the DNA. TRBV21-1 is tagged as a pseudogene. The CDR3 is 18 amino acids. CDR3 nucleotides: TGTGCCAGCAGCACTAGACTAGCGGGGATGCCTAGCACAGATACGCAGTATTTT. Translated, it gives CASSTRLAGMPSTDTQYF.

The chain uses TRBV4-1 and TRBJ2-1, with 7 bases aligning to TRBD1. Losses at the gene ends were 1 base for V and 3 bases for J; bases not matched to a gene: 3. Germline V gene sequence: CDR1 MGHRA, CDR2 YSYEKL. This CDR3 has 15 amino acids. CDR3 protein: CASSQGTGGYNEQFF. For the CDR3, the DNA is TGCGCCAGCAGCCAAGGGACAGGAGGCTACAATGAGCAGTTCTTC.

V gene TRBV15 combines with J gene TRBJ2-5; 9 nucleotides agree with TRBD1. The J call may be faulty, since TRBJ2-7 better matches the DNA end. Germline CDR1 is LNHNV and CDR2 is YYDKDF (reference sequence). This CDR3 has 16 amino acids. CDR3 residues: CATSRVPGQGFYEQYF. CDR3 DNA sequence: TGTGCCACCAGCAGAGTCCCGGGACAGGGCTTCTACGAGCAGTACTTC.